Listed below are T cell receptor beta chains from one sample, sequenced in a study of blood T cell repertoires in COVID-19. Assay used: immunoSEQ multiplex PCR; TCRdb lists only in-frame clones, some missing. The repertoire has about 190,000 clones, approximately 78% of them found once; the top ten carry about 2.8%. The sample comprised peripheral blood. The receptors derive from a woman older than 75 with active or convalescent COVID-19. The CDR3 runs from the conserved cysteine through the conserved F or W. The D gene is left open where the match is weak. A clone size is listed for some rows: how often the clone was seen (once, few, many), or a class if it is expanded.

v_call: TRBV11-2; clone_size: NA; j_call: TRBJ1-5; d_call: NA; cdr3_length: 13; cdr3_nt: TGTGCCAGCAGCCCCGGGGAACGTCAGCCCCAGCATTTT; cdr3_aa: CASSPGERQPQHF
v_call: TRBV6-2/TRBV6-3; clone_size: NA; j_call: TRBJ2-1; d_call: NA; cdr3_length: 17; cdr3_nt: TGTGCCAGCAGTCACGCGGTCGACGGCTCCTTCTACAATGAGCAGTTCTTC; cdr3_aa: CASSHAVDGSFYNEQFF
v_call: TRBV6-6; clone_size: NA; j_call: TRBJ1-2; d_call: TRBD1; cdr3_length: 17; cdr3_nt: TGTGCCAGCAGTCTCGGGGGGGGGAGACAGGGTAACTATGGCTACACCTTC; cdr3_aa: CASSLGGGRQGNYGYTF
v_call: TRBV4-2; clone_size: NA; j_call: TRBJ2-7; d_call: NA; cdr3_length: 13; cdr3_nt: TGTGCCAGCAGCCTCTTGCCCAGCTACGAGCAGTACTTC; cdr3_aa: CASSLLPSYEQYF
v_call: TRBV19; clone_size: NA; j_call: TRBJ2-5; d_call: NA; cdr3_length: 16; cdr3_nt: TGTGCCAGTAGTTCAAACCGCTCAGGTTTCCCTAAGAGCCAGTACTTC; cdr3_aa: CASSSNRSGFPKSQYF
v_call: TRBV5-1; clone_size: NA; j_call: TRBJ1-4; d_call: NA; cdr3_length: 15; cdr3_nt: TGCGCCAGCAGCTTTCCAGGGAACAATAATGAAAAACTGTTTTTT; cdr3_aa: CASSFPGNNNEKLFF
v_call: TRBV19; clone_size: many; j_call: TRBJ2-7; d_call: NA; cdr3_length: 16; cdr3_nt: TGTGCCAGTAGTCCCCTACCCCTCCGACAGATTTACGAGCAGTACTTC; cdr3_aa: CASSPLPLRQIYEQYF
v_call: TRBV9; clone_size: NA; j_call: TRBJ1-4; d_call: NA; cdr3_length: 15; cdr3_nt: TGTGCCAGCAGCGTATGGGAGGGGCGGAATGAAAAACTGTTTTTT; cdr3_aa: CASSVWEGRNEKLFF
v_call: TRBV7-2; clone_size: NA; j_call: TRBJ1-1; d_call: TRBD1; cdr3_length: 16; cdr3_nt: TGTGCCAGCAGCCCTGGGACAGGCCAGGGGATCACTGAAGCTTTCTTT; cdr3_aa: CASSPGTGQGITEAFF
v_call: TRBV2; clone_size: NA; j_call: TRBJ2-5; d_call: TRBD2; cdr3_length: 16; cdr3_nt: TGTGCCAGCAGTGCTGGGCCAACTAGCGGGGAAGAGACCCAGTACTTC; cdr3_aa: CASSAGPTSGEETQYF
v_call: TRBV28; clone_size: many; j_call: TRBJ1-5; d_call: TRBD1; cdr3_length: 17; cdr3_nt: TGTGCCAGCAGTTCCCCCCAGGGACAGTCTAGCAATCAGCCCCAGCATTTT; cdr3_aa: CASSSPQGQSSNQPQHF
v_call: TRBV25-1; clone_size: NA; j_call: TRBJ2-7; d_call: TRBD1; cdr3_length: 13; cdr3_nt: TGTGCCAGCAGGCCGACAGGGAGCAACGAGCAGTACTTC; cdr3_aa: CASRPTGSNEQYF
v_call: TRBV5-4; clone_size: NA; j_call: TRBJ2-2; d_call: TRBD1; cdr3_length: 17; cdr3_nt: TGTGCCAGCAGCTCCCTCCAGGGGGCCCGGAGTACCGGGGAGCTGTTTTTT; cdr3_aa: CASSSLQGARSTGELFF
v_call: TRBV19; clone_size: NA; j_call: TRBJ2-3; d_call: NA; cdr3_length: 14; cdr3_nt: TGTGCCAGTAGTACCACCACAAGCACAGATACGCAGTATTTT; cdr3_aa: CASSTTTSTDTQYF
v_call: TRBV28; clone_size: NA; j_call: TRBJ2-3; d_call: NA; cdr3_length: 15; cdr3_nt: TGTGCCAGCAGTCCGTTCGGACAGAGCACAGATACGCAGTATTTT; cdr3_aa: CASSPFGQSTDTQYF
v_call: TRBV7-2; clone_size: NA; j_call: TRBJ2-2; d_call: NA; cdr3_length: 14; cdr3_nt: TGTGCCAGCAGCGTAGACTCGAACACCGGGGAGCTGTTTTTT; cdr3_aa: CASSVDSNTGELFF
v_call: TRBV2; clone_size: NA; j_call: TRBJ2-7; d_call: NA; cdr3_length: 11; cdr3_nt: TGTGCCAGCGGTACTACCTACGAGCAGTACTTC; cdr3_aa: CASGTTYEQYF
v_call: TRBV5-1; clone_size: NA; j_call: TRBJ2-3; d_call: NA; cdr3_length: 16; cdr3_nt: TGCGCCAGCAGCTTGCAAGGCTGGAGAAGCACAGATACGCAGTATTTT; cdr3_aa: CASSLQGWRSTDTQYF
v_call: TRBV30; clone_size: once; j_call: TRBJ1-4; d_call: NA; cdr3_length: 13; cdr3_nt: TGTGCCTGGAATGGGGCTCCTAATGAAAAACTGTTTTTT; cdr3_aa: CAWNGAPNEKLFF
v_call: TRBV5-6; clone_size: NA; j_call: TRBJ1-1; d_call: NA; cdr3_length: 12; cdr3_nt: TGTGCCAGCAGCTTGTTGCAGACTGAAGCTTTCTTT; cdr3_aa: CASSLLQTEAFF
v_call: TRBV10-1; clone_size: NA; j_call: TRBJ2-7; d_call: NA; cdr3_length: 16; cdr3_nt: TGCGCCAGTCCGTGGGGGGGGCGAGGTTTACGGTACGAGCAGTACTTC; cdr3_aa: CASPWGGRGLRYEQYF
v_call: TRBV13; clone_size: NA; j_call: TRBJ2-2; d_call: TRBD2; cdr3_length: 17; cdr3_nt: TGTGCCAGCAGCTCCGGACTAGCGGGTGGGAACCCCGGGGAGCTGTTTTTT; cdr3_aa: CASSSGLAGGNPGELFF
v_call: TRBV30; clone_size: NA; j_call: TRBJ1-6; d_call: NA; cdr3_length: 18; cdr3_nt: TGTGCCTGGAGTGTAAGGGGGGGGTTAAGCTCCTATAATTCACCCCTCCACTTT; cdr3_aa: CAWSVRGGLSSYNSPLHF
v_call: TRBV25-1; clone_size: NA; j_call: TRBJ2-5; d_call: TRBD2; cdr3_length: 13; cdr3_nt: TGTGCCAGCACGGGGGGGGACCAAGAGACCCAGTACTTC; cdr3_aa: CASTGGDQETQYF
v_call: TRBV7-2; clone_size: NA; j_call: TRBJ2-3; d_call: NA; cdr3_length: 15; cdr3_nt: TGTGCCAGCAGCTTAGAAGCCTTACTAACAGATACGCAGTATTTT; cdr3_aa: CASSLEALLTDTQYF
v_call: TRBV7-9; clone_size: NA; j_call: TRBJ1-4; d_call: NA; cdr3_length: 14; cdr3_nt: TGTGCCAGCAGCTTAGCGCAGTTTAATGAAAAACTGTTTTTT; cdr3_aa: CASSLAQFNEKLFF
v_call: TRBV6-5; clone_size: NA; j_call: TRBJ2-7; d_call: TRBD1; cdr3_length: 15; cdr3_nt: TGTGCCAGCAGCGCTGCCGGGACAGAGGCTCCCGAGCAGTACTTC; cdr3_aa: CASSAAGTEAPEQYF
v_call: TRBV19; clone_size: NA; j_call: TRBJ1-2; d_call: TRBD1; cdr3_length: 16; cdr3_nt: TGTGCCAGTAGTTCCCGGACAGGGATACTATTCTATGGCTACACCTTC; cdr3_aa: CASSSRTGILFYGYTF
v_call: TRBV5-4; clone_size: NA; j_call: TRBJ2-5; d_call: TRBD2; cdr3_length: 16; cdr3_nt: TGTGCCAGCAGCTTGCCGAGCGCGCGGGGGCAAGAGACCCAGTACTTC; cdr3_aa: CASSLPSARGQETQYF
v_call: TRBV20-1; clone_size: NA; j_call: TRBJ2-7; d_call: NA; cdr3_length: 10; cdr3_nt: TGCAGTGCAGGGGTCAACGAGCAGTACTTC; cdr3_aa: CSAGVNEQYF
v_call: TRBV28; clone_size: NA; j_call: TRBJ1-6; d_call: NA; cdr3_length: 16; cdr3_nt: TGTGCCAGCAGTCCCTTCCCCAGCTCCTATAATTCACCCCTCCACTTT; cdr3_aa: CASSPFPSSYNSPLHF
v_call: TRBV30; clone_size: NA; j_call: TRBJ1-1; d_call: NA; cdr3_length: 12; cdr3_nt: TGTGCCTGGGCGACAGTGAACACTGAAGCTTTCTTT; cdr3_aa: CAWATVNTEAFF
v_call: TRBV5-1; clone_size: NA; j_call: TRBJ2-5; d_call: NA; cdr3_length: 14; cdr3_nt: TGCGCCAGCAGCCCAAGGACAGCCCAAGAGACCCAGTACTTC; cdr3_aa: CASSPRTAQETQYF
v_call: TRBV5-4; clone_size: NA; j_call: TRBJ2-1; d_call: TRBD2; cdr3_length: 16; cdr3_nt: TGTGCCAGCAGCGCAAACGGGGGGGCAACTTGGAATGAGCAGTTCTTC; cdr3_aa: CASSANGGATWNEQFF
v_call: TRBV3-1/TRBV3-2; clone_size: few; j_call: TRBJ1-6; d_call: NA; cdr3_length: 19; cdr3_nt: TGTGCCAGCAGCCAAGGTACAGGGAGCCAGAGCTCCTATAATTCACCCCTCCACTTT; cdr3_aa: CASSQGTGSQSSYNSPLHF
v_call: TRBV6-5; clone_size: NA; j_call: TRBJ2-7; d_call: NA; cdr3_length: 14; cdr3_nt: TGTGCCAGCAGTTACTTAGGCAGGGCCTACGAGCAGTACTTC; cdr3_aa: CASSYLGRAYEQYF
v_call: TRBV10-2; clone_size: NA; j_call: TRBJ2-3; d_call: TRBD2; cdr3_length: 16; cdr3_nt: TGCGCCAGCAGTGAGGTAGCGGGGCCAAGCACAGATACGCAGTATTTT; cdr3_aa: CASSEVAGPSTDTQYF
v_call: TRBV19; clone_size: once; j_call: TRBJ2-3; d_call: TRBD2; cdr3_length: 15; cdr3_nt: TGTGCCAGTACTCCTTCGGGGTACGGGGGGGATACGCAGTATTTT; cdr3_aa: CASTPSGYGGDTQYF
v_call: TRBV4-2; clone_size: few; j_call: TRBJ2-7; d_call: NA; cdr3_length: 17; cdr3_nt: TGTGCCAGCAGCCAAGTCGGCGGCGGGGTGGAACCCTACGAGCAGTACTTC; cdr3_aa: CASSQVGGGVEPYEQYF
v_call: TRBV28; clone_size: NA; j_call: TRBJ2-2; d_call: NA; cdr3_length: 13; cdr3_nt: TGTGCCAGCAGTTTACAGAACACCGGGGAGCTGTTTTTT; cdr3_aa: CASSLQNTGELFF
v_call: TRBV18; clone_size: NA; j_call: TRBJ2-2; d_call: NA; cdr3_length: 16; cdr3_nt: TGTGCCAGCTGCCCGCCGGCAGCGGCGGACACCGGGGAGCTGTTTTTT; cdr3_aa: CASCPPAAADTGELFF
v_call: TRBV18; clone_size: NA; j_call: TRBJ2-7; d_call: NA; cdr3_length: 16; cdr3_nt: TGTGCCAGCTCACCAGTAGCGCAGGGGATCTCCTACGAGCAGTACTTC; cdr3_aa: CASSPVAQGISYEQYF
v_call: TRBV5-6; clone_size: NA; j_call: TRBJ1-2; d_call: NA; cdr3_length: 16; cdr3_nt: TGTGCCAGCAGCTTCGATGCGGGGGGCTGGAGCTATGGCTACACCTTC; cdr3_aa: CASSFDAGGWSYGYTF
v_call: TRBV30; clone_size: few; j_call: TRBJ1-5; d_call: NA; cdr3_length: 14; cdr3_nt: TGTGCCTGGAGTGTAAAAGGGGGCAATCAGCCCCAGCATTTT; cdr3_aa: CAWSVKGGNQPQHF
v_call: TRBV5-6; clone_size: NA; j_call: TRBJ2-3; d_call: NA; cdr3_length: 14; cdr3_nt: TGTGCCAGCAGCTTGGGTGGCCACACAGATACGCAGTATTTT; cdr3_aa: CASSLGGHTDTQYF
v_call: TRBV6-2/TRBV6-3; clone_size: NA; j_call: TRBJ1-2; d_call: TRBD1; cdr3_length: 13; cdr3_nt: TGTGCCAGCAGTGTGGGACAGGGAGGTGGCTACACCTTC; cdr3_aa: CASSVGQGGGYTF
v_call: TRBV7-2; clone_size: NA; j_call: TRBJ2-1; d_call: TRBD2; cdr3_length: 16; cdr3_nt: TGTGCCAGCAGCTCCAGCGGGACTAGCGGGGATCCTGAGCAGTTCTTC; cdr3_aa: CASSSSGTSGDPEQFF
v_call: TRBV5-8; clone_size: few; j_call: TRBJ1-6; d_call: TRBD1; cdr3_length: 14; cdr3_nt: TGTGCCAGCAGCCACAGGGGGATGTATTCACCCCTCCACTTT; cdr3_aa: CASSHRGMYSPLHF
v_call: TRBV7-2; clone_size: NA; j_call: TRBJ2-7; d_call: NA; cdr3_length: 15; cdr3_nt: TGTGCCAGCAGCTTATTCCAGGCTACCTCCTACGAGCAGTACTTC; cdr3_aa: CASSLFQATSYEQYF
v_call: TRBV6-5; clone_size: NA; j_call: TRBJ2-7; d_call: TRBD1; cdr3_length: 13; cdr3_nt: TGTGCCAGCCGGACAGGTGTTTTCTACGAGCAGTACTTC; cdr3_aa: CASRTGVFYEQYF
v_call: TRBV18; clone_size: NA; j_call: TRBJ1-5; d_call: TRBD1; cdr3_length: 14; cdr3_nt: TGTGCCAGCTCCCCAGGACAGGGGAATCAGCCCCAGCATTTT; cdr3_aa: CASSPGQGNQPQHF
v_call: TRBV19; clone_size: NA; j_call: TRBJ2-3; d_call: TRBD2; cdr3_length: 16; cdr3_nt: TGTGCCAGTAGTCGGACTAGCGGGGGGGCCCGGGATACGCAGTATTTT; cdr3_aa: CASSRTSGGARDTQYF